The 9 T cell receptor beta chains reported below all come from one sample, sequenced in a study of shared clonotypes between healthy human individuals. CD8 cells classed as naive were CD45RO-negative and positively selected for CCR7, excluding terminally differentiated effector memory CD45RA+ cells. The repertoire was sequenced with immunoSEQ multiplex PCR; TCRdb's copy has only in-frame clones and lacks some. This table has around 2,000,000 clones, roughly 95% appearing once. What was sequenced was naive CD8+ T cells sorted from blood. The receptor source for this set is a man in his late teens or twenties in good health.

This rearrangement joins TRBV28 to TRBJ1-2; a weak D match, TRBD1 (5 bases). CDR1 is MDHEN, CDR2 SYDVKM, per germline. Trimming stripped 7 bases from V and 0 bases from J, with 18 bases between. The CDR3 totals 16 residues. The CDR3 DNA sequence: TGTGCCAGCACCTCAAGCAGGGAAGAAACTAACTATGGCTACACCTTC. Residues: CASTSSREETNYGYTF.

The DNA for the CDR3 is TGTGCTAGTGGTTTGCCGATCCAGACAGTTCCCGTGGAGCAGTTCTTC. Translated, it gives CASGLPIQTVPVEQFF. The chain combines TRBV12-5 with TRBJ2-1, with D tentatively TRBD1 (5 bases). The V end was cut by 2 bases, the J end by 10 bases, with 21 bases between. CDR1 and CDR2 from the germline V gene are LGHNT and FRNRAP. The CDR3 totals 16 residues.

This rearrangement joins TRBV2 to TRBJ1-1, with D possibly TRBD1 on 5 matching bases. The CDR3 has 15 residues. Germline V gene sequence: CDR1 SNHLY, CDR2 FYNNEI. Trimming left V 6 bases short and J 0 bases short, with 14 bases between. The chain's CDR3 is CASRVPQGLNTEAFF. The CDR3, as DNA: TGTGCCAGCAGAGTACCCCAGGGCCTGAACACTGAAGCTTTCTTT.

This CDR3 reads CASSVAQRLSNTEAFF. DNA for the CDR3: TGTGCCAGCAGCGTAGCTCAACGACTGTCGAACACTGAAGCTTTCTTT. The V gene is TRBV9, the J gene TRBJ1-1; D ambiguous. The CDR3 spans 16 residues. Germline-derived CDR1 and CDR2 are SGDLS and YYNGEE. The V gene lost 0 bases and the J gene lost 1 base, with 13 bases spanning the gap.

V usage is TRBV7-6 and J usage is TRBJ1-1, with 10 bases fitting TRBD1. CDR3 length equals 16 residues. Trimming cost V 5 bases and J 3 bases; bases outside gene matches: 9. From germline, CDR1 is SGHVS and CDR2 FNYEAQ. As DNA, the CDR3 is TGTGCCAGCAGCCCCGGGACAGGGGACAGTGACACTGAAGCTTTCTTT. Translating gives CASSPGTGDSDTEAFF.

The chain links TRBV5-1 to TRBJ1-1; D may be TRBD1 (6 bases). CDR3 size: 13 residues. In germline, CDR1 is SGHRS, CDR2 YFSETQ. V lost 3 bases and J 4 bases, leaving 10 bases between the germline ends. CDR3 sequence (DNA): TGCGCCAGCAGCTCAGGGGTTACCACTGAAGCTTTCTTT. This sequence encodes CASSSGVTTEAFF.

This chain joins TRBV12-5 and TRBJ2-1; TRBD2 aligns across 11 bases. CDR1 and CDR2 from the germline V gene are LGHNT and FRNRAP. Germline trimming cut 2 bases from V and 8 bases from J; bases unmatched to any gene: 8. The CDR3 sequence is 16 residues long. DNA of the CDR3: TGTGCTAGTGGTTTGACGGCTAGCGGGAGGAAATATGAGCAGTTCTTC. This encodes CASGLTASGRKYEQFF. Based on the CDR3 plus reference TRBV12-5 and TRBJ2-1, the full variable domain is DARVTQTPRHKVTEMGQEVTMRCQPILGHNTVFWYRQTMMQGLELLAYFRNRAPLDDSGMPKDRFSAEMPDATLATLKIQPSEPRDSAVYFCASGLTASGRKYEQFFGPGTRLTVL.

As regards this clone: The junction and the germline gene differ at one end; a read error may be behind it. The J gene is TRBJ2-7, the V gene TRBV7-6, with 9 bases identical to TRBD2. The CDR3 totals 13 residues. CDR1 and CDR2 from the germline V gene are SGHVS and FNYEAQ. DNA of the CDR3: TGTGCCAGCACCCAAACGGGGCTAGCGGGATTGGACTTC. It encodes CASTQTGLAGLDF.

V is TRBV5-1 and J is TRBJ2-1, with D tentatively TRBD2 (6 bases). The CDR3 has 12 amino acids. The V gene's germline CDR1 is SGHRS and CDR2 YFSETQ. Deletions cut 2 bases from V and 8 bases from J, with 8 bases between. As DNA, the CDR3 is TGCGCCAGCAGCTTCACGGGAGATGAGCAGTTCTTC. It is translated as CASSFTGDEQFF.